These 18 T cell receptor beta chains were sequenced from one sample in a study of patients and donors after allogeneic stem cell transplantation. One entry per CDR3 protein, called by TCRdb with MiXCR from the RT-PCR reads. This sample has roughly 200,000 distinct CDR3 sequences; around two fifths occur once, and the top ten carry around 10%. Sequencing input: blood, either unsorted or a sorted T cell fraction (not recorded which). Source of these receptors: a human donor who was either an allogeneic HSCT recipient or a stem cell or donor lymphocyte infusion donor (not recorded which). It is not recorded whose cells these are; they may come from a transplant donor.

J is TRBJ1-2 and V is TRBV7-2; no reliable D call. Germline V gene sequence: CDR1 SGHTA, CDR2 FQGNSA. This CDR3 has 14 amino acids. V was cut by 3 bases and J by 2 bases, with 10 bases left in between. CDR3 amino acids: CASSFPTLNYGYTF. The CDR3 DNA reads as TGTGCCAGCAGCTTTCCGACCCTCAACTATGGCTACACCTTC.

A note on this clonotype: This is likely a read error, given that the CDR3 carries no conserved phenylalanine or tryptophan at its end. The chain recombines TRBV7-9 with TRBJ1-3; D is unclear. The germline V and J ends were trimmed by 1 base and 4 bases, with 11 bases remaining between them. The germline V gene has CDR1 SEHNR and CDR2 FQNEAQ (reference sequence). The CDR3 runs 15 residues. This CDR3 is CASSLDGGPGNTIYL. CDR3 DNA sequence: TGTGCCAGCAGCTTAGATGGTGGGCCAGGAAACACCATATATCTT.

This clonotype was seen more than once but under ten times. V usage is TRBV12-3 or TRBV12-4 and J usage is TRBJ1-3; 7 bases are a match to TRBD1. Unmatched junction bases numbered 6, after V lost 6 bases and J lost 4 bases. This CDR3 has 14 residues. CDR3 sequence reads: CASSHTGAGNTIYF. The CDR3, as DNA: TGTGCCAGCAGCCACACAGGGGCCGGAAACACCATATATTTT.

The chain couples TRBV5-1 to TRBJ2-1; TRBD1 matches 7 bases. Germline trimming cut 4 bases from V and 0 bases from J; bases unmatched to any gene: 7. The length of the CDR3 is 16 residues. Germline values: CDR1 SGHRS, CDR2 YFSETQ. The CDR3 sequence: CASSLFGTVSYNEQFF. The CDR3 DNA sequence: TGCGCCAGCAGCCTTTTCGGGACAGTCTCCTACAATGAGCAGTTCTTC.

The chain uses TRBV5-1 and TRBJ1-5, with TRBD1 matching over 10 bases. This CDR3 spans 15 amino acids. V shed 3 bases and J 7 bases; nucleotides not matched to a gene: 7. In germline, CDR1 is SGHRS, CDR2 YFSETQ. CDR3 sequence: CASSSSGTGDQPQHF. In nucleotides, the CDR3 is TGCGCCAGCAGCTCCTCCGGGACAGGGGACCAGCCCCAGCATTTT.

This rearrangement joins TRBV6-5 to TRBJ2-1; TRBD1 agrees at 9 bases. Germline V lookup: CDR1 MNHEY, CDR2 SVGAGI. The CDR3 has 13 amino acids. V trimming: 4 bases; J trimming: 7 bases; junction bases outside the gene matches: 2. The CDR3 region is CASSSTGGNEQFF. The CDR3 nucleotides are TGTGCCAGCAGTTCGACAGGGGGGAATGAGCAGTTCTTC.

The chain uses TRBV30 and TRBJ1-2; TRBD1 is a possible D gene (5 bases). This CDR3 has 14 residues. Germline V CDR1 and CDR2: GTSNPN, SVGIG (reference sequence). The ends were cut back, 4 bases at V and 4 bases at J, with 16 bases in the middle. The CDR3 loop is CAWNPGRFGYGYTF. Written as DNA, the CDR3 is TGTGCCTGGAACCCGGGACGGTTTGGCTATGGCTACACCTTC.

V gene TRBV27 combines with J gene TRBJ1-2, with no clear D. Trimming removed 7 bases from V and 6 bases from J, with 15 bases in between. The CDR3 is made up of 13 amino acids. The germline V gene encodes CDR1 MNHEY and CDR2 SMNVEV (reference sequence). The CDR3 nucleotides read TGTGCCAGCATCACGCCGCTGGTGGATGGCTACACCTTC. It codes for CASITPLVDGYTF.

This clonotype was observed a few times. V is TRBV5-1 and J is TRBJ2-7, with D perhaps matching TRBD2 (6 bases). The V gene lost 4 bases and the J gene lost 9 bases, with 17 bases spanning the gap. Germline CDR1 is SGHRS and CDR2 is YFSETQ. This CDR3 is 13 amino acids long. The CDR3 here is CASSEAAEGLQYF. In DNA form, the CDR3 reads TGCGCCAGCAGCGAGGCAGCGGAGGGTTTGCAGTACTTC.

The rearrangement links TRBV5-1 to TRBJ1-2; TRBD1 might be the D (6 bases). The CDR3 contains 13 residues. With 7 bases removed from V and 5 bases from J, the gap between germline ends came to 15 bases. Germline CDR1 SGHRS, CDR2 YFSETQ. CDR3 in DNA: TGCGCCAGCTCGGTGGGGGCCGGTTATGGCTACACCTTC. It specifies CASSVGAGYGYTF.

V gene TRBV20-1 combines with J gene TRBJ1-1; possibly TRBD1 for D (6 bases). From germline, CDR1 is DFQATT and CDR2 SNEGSKA (reference sequence). The CDR3 spans 12 residues. V was cut by 3 bases and J by 11 bases, with 16 bases left in between. The CDR3 is CSASSNGGGAFF. As DNA, the CDR3 is TGCAGTGCTAGTTCGAACGGAGGGGGGGCTTTCTTT.

This clonotype has a handful of counts. J is TRBJ2-1 and V is TRBV6-5, with D unclear. This CDR3 comprises 15 residues. Germline loops: CDR1 MNHEY, CDR2 SVGAGI. Trimming pared 3 bases from V and 0 bases from J, leaving 9 bases between. The CDR3 spells CASSYDGNSYNEQFF. The CDR3 DNA is TGTGCCAGCAGTTATGACGGTAACTCCTACAATGAGCAGTTCTTC.

The chain is built from TRBV3-1 and TRBJ2-1; D tentatively fits TRBD1 or TRBD2 (5 bases each). The CDR3 covers 16 residues. Trimming left V 0 bases short and J 1 base short, with 10 bases between. Per the germline V gene, CDR1 is LGHDT and CDR2 is YNNKEL (reference sequence). The CDR3 nucleotides read TGTGCCAGCAGCCAAGATCAGGGACCATCCTACAATGAGCAGTTCTTC. Amino acid sequence: CASSQDQGPSYNEQFF.

This clonotype was detected once. This chain connects TRBV10-3 to TRBJ2-1; unclear D gene. Per the germline V gene, CDR1 is ENHRY and CDR2 is SYGVKD. V was trimmed by 2 bases and J by 2 bases, leaving 13 bases between them. This CDR3 region has 16 residues. The CDR3 nucleotides are TGTGCCATCAGTGAGCTCACGGGTACCACCTACAATGAGCAGTTCTTC. Amino acids: CAISELTGTTYNEQFF.

The chain uses TRBV7-8 and TRBJ2-3, with 8 bases identical to TRBD1. CDR3 size: 14 residues. CDR1 is SGHVS and CDR2 is FQNEAQ in the germline V gene. Losses at the gene ends were 5 bases for V and 5 bases for J; bases not matched to a gene: 6. The CDR3 DNA follows: TGTGCCAGCAGCACCCGGACAGGGAGAGATACGCAGTATTTT. Its translation: CASSTRTGRDTQYF.

This clonotype has only one observation. J is TRBJ2-3 and V is TRBV5-8; 9 bases match TRBD2. Germline lookup yields CDR1 SGHTS and CDR2 YDEGEE. The CDR3 runs 17 residues. The ends lost 4 bases at V and 3 bases at J; junction bases unmatched: 12. The CDR3 DNA reads TGTGCCAGCAGCAGACAGGCTAGCGGGGCGCTAACAGATACGCAGTATTTT. Translated, it gives CASSRQASGALTDTQYF.

The chain links TRBV27 to TRBJ2-3; D is unresolved. Germline-derived CDR1 and CDR2 are MNHEY and SMNVEV (reference sequence). This CDR3 is 15 amino acids long. Trimming removed 1 base from V and 0 bases from J, with 8 bases in between. The CDR3, as DNA: TGTGCCAGCAGTTTATTCAGCCTTAGCACAGATACGCAGTATTTT. Protein product: CASSLFSLSTDTQYF.

This clonotype showed up just a few times. CDR3: CASSIRGLGTEAFF. CDR3 nucleotide sequence: TGTGCCAGCAGTATCAGGGGGCTGGGGACTGAAGCTTTCTTT. The V call is TRBV28, the J call TRBJ1-1; the match to TRBD1 covers 8 bases. Germline V CDR1 and CDR2: MDHEN, SYDVKM. The CDR3 sequence is 14 residues long. V shed 5 bases, J shed 5 bases, and the junction held 7 bases outside the gene matches.